These T cell receptor beta chains were read from a single sample in a study of CD8 T cells in Susac syndrome. TCRdb re-derived calls from the immunoSEQ multiplex PCR reads in MiXCR, one entry per CDR3 protein. This sample has 150,000 or so distinct CDR3 sequences, with 92% found just once. The sample comprised CD4+ T cells from PBMCs. The origin of the receptors is a human donor in good health. CDR3s include the opening cysteine and the closing phenylalanine or tryptophan. D genes are given only for firm matches. Size is omitted from some rows. Given values are once, few, many or a class for expanded clones.

>TRBV7-2|NA|TRBJ2-7|TRBD1
TGTGCCAGCAGCCAGGACAGGGGGCGCTACGAGCAGTACTTC
CASSQDRGRYEQYF
>TRBV2|NA|TRBJ1-3|TRBD1
TGTGCCAGCAGGCTCAGGGGGACGGGCGGAAACACCATATATTTT
CASRLRGTGGNTIYF
>TRBV18|NA|TRBJ2-7|NA
TGTGCCAGCTCACCACTGCAGGATTCCTACGAGCAGTACTTC
CASSPLQDSYEQYF
>TRBV7-9|NA|TRBJ2-7|TRBD2
TGTGCCAGCAGCTTAGGGGTGACTAGCGGGATATACGAGCAGTACTTC
CASSLGVTSGIYEQYF
>TRBV5-1|NA|TRBJ2-3|NA
TGCGCCAGCAGCTTGGAAGCCACAGATACGCAGTATTTT
CASSLEATDTQYF
>TRBV2|NA|TRBJ2-1|TRBD2
TGTGCCTTTAAGCGGCTAGCGGGAGGCATTGAGCAGTTCTTC
CAFKRLAGGIEQFF
>TRBV20-1|NA|TRBJ2-2|TRBD2
TGCAGTGCCGTAGCGGGGGAGGCCCGGAACACCGGGGAGCTGTTTTTT
CSAVAGEARNTGELFF
>TRBV12-3/TRBV12-4|once|TRBJ1-2|NA
TGTGCCAGCAGTTTTGTGGATCTAGGCGGCTACACCTTC
CASSFVDLGGYTF
>TRBV20-1|NA|TRBJ2-3|NA
TGCAGTGCTGTCGGGGGAGGAGGGAGCACAGATACGCAGTATTTT
CSAVGGGGSTDTQYF
>TRBV18|NA|TRBJ1-5|NA
TGTGCCAGCTCACCGGGTCAGGGACTAGGACAGCCCCAGCATTTT
CASSPGQGLGQPQHF
>TRBV7-2|NA|TRBJ1-1|TRBD1
TGTGCCAGCAGCCCGGACAGGGGGAACACTGAAGCTTTCTTT
CASSPDRGNTEAFF
>TRBV7-8|NA|TRBJ2-1|TRBD2
TGTGCCAGCAGCTTAGTAGCGGGGGGTTACAATGAGCAGTTCTTC
CASSLVAGGYNEQFF
>TRBV7-2|NA|TRBJ1-2|NA
TGTGCCAGCAGCCCCGGGGGGGGCGAAAACTATGGCTACACCTTC
CASSPGGGENYGYTF
>TRBV30|NA|TRBJ2-3|TRBD2
TGTGCCTGGACCCAACTAGCGGGAGGCACAGATACGCAGTATTTT
CAWTQLAGGTDTQYF
>TRBV4-1|NA|TRBJ2-7|TRBD1
TGCGCCAGCAGCCCTGGACAGGGGGCTGGCGAGCAGTACTTC
CASSPGQGAGEQYF
>TRBV7-8|few|TRBJ1-4|TRBD1
TGTGCCAGCAGCTTAGCCGGGACAGGGGGTGAAAAACTGTTTTTT
CASSLAGTGGEKLFF
>TRBV6-2/TRBV6-3|NA|TRBJ1-5|NA
TGTGCCAGCAGTTCCCAATTCCGAGACCCGCAGCCCCAGCATTTT
CASSSQFRDPQPQHF
>TRBV12-3/TRBV12-4|NA|TRBJ1-3|TRBD1
TGTGCCAGCAGCGGGGACAGGGGGCCTCTTCCTAGCTCTGGAAACACCATATATTTT
CASSGDRGPLPSSGNTIYF
>TRBV30|once|TRBJ1-5|NA
TGTGCCTGGAGTGATCAGGGTTCGTTTCAGCCCCAGCATTTT
CAWSDQGSFQPQHF
>TRBV30|once|TRBJ1-2|NA
TGTGCCTCTCAAACCTCCCGGGTTCCCTATGGCTACACCTTC
CASQTSRVPYGYTF
>TRBV5-1|NA|TRBJ2-4|TRBD2
TGCGCCAGCAGCCCGCCTAGCGGGGTAGCCAAAAACATTCAGTACTTC
CASSPPSGVAKNIQYF
>TRBV5-1|NA|TRBJ2-5|TRBD2
TGCGCCAGCAGTATCCGAGCGGGAGCAGAGACCCAGTACTTC
CASSIRAGAETQYF
>TRBV4-1|once|TRBJ2-3|NA
TGCGCCAGCAGCCCGGGAACACACTCTCGTTATACGCAGTATTTT
CASSPGTHSRYTQYF
>TRBV29-1|NA|TRBJ1-2|NA
TGCAGCGTTGTTCGACAGGCTAACTATGGCTACACCTTC
CSVVRQANYGYTF
>TRBV29-1|once|TRBJ1-1|TRBD1
TGCAGCGGGACGGGACAGCAGAACACTGAAGCTTTCTTT
CSGTGQQNTEAFF
>TRBV7-2|NA|TRBJ1-2|NA
TGTGCCAGCACCGGAATTGGGGGGGCCGTTGGCTACACCTTC
CASTGIGGAVGYTF
>TRBV4-1|NA|TRBJ2-7|TRBD1
TGCGCCAGCAGCCAACCCGGGACAGGGGGCTACGAGCAGTACTTC
CASSQPGTGGYEQYF
>TRBV7-9|NA|TRBJ2-2|NA
TGTGCCAGCAGCTTAGCTGCGGGACACCTAACAACCGGGGAGCTGTTTTTT
CASSLAAGHLTTGELFF
>TRBV12-3/TRBV12-4|NA|TRBJ2-7|TRBD2
TGTGCCAGCAGTTATGTAGCGGGGAACTCCTACGAGCAGTACTTC
CASSYVAGNSYEQYF
>TRBV7-9|NA|TRBJ2-4|TRBD1
TGTGCCAGCAGCAAGGGGGACAGGGGAGCCAAAAACATTCAGTACTTC
CASSKGDRGAKNIQYF
>TRBV7-9|NA|TRBJ2-1|NA
TGTGCCAGCAGTTTTTTCGGGAGTAGCAGTGAGCAGTTCTTC
CASSFFGSSSEQFF
>TRBV19|few|TRBJ2-2|NA
TGTGCCAGTAGTATTGGAGGCATGTTGAACACCGGGGAGCTGTTTTTT
CASSIGGMLNTGELFF
>TRBV18|NA|TRBJ2-7|NA
TGTGCCAGCTCAGACGGTTACGAGCAGTACTTC
CASSDGYEQYF
>TRBV10-3|NA|TRBJ2-5|TRBD2
TGTGCCATCAGTGAGACGTGGGAGGGGGAGACCCAGTACTTC
CAISETWEGETQYF
>TRBV30|once|TRBJ1-2|NA
TGTGCCTGGAGTACCCAAGTACAATGGGGCTACACCTTC
CAWSTQVQWGYTF
>TRBV12-3/TRBV12-4|NA|TRBJ2-7|NA
TGTGCCAGCAGTCCCTGGGGGTACGAGCAGTACTTC
CASSPWGYEQYF
>TRBV7-2|few|TRBJ2-3|NA
TGTGCCAGCAGCTTTAACACAGATACGCAGTATTTT
CASSFNTDTQYF
>TRBV28|NA|TRBJ2-7|TRBD2
TGTGCCAACAGACTAGCGGGAGGAGGATCCTACGAGCAGTACTTC
CANRLAGGGSYEQYF
>TRBV29-1|NA|TRBJ2-5|NA
TGCAGCGCCTCAGGACAACAAGAGACCCAGTACTTC
CSASGQQETQYF
>TRBV7-2|once|TRBJ2-3|NA
TGTGCCAGCAGCTTTGGGACCTACACAGATACGCAGTATTTT
CASSFGTYTDTQYF
>TRBV30|NA|TRBJ2-3|NA
TGTGCCTGGAGTGTAGCAGGCGGCAGCACAGATACGCAGTATTTT
CAWSVAGGSTDTQYF
>TRBV14|NA|TRBJ2-5|NA
TGTGCCAGCAGCCATTCCACCGAGACCCAGTACTTC
CASSHSTETQYF
>TRBV29-1|NA|TRBJ2-1|NA
TGCAGCGCTAGAAGTAGCGTTCAAACCTACAATGAGCAGTTCTTC
CSARSSVQTYNEQFF
>TRBV28|NA|TRBJ2-3|TRBD1
TGTGCCAGCAGTCCCCCAGACAGGGGGGGCTACACAGATACGCAGTATTTT
CASSPPDRGGYTDTQYF
>TRBV20-1|NA|TRBJ2-7|TRBD1
TGCAGTGCTAAAGCTTCCGGGACAGACTTCCCCGAGCAGTACTTC
CSAKASGTDFPEQYF
>TRBV27|NA|TRBJ1-2|TRBD1
TGTGCCAGCAGCCTCCGACAGGGCTATGGCTACACCTTC
CASSLRQGYGYTF
>TRBV5-4|NA|TRBJ2-7|NA
TGTGCCAGCAGTCGAAGGACGGGGGAGAGCTCCTACGAGCAGTACTTC
CASSRRTGESSYEQYF
>TRBV7-2|NA|TRBJ1-2|TRBD1
TGTGCCAGCAGCGTGGGACAGGGGTATGGCTACACCTTC
CASSVGQGYGYTF
>TRBV6-1|NA|TRBJ1-2|TRBD1
TGTGCCAGCAGTGCCGGGACAGGGGCTAACTATGGCTACACCTTC
CASSAGTGANYGYTF
>TRBV29-1|NA|TRBJ2-5|NA
TGCAGCGTTGCGGCAGTACAAGAGACCCAGTACTTC
CSVAAVQETQYF
>TRBV6-1|NA|TRBJ1-3|NA
TGTGCCAGCAGTGAAGTCGGGAACTCTGGAAACACCATATATTTT
CASSEVGNSGNTIYF
>TRBV28|NA|TRBJ1-4|TRBD1
TGTGCCAGCAACGTCCCGGGACAGGGTCCAACTAATGAAAAACTGTTTTTT
CASNVPGQGPTNEKLFF
>TRBV6-2/TRBV6-3|NA|TRBJ1-1|NA
TGTGCCAGCAGTTATTTTCCAGTGAACACTGAAGCTTTCTTT
CASSYFPVNTEAFF
>TRBV5-1|NA|TRBJ2-3|NA
TGCGCCAGCAGCTACGGACAGACAGATACGCAGTATTTT
CASSYGQTDTQYF
>TRBV20-1|few|TRBJ1-2|NA
TGCAGTGCTAGAGATTTCTATGGCTACACCTTC
CSARDFYGYTF
>TRBV30|NA|TRBJ2-6|NA
TGTGCCTGGACTAGAGGAGGCAACGTCCTGACTTTC
CAWTRGGNVLTF
>TRBV6-1|NA|TRBJ1-3|NA
TGTGCCAGCAGGATAGACGGGAGCTCTGGAAACACCATATATTTT
CASRIDGSSGNTIYF
>TRBV12-3/TRBV12-4|NA|TRBJ1-2|NA
TGTGCCAGTAACCCCTACAGGGGCTACACCTTC
CASNPYRGYTF
>TRBV7-8|NA|TRBJ2-1|TRBD2
TGTGCCAGCGCCCCGGGGGGAGCGGGAGCTCTTTACAATGAGCAGTTCTTC
CASAPGGAGALYNEQFF
>TRBV7-2|NA|TRBJ2-3|NA
TGTGCCAGCAGGTTCACAGGAGATACGCAGTATTTT
CASRFTGDTQYF